One sample yielded the 22 T cell receptor beta chains listed below, sequenced in a study of cytomegalovirus exposure and HLA in healthy donors. This PCR relied on a set of 60 Vbeta primers and 13 Jbeta primers. Method: immunoSEQ multiplex PCR; TCRdb's copy keeps in-frame clones and lacks some. The sample shows 120,000 to 150,000 clones, around 79% of them seen only once. Sequenced: PBMCs. The source of these receptors is a woman aged 40 to 49 in good health and CMV-seropositive.

The rearrangement joins TRBV28 to TRBJ1-1, with 11 bases matching TRBD1. The V segment lost 7 bases and the J segment 5 bases; nucleotides outside the gene matches: 6. The CDR3 loop spans 14 amino acids. Looked up from germline, CDR1 is MDHEN and CDR2 is SYDVKM. The CDR3 coding sequence is TGTGCCAGCACTCCAGGACAGGGGGCAACTGAAGCTTTCTTT. This gives the protein CASTPGQGATEAFF.

The genes are TRBV5-6 and TRBJ2-3, with 13 bases fitting TRBD2. Germline V gene lookup returns CDR1 SGHDT and CDR2 YYEEEE. Germline trimming cut 3 bases from V and 5 bases from J; bases unmatched to any gene: 3. The CDR3 has 15 residues. In DNA, the CDR3 is TGTGCCAGCAGCTGGGGACTAGCGGGGTTAGATACGCAGTATTTT. This codes for CASSWGLAGLDTQYF.

The V and J genes are TRBV6-5 and TRBJ2-5; 7 nucleotides match TRBD2. Germline CDR1 reads MNHEY; CDR2 reads SVGAGI. The V and J ends lost 3 bases and 0 bases, in that order; junction bases with no gene match: 7. There are 16 residues in the CDR3. The CDR3 protein is CASSYPTSGDQETQYF. The DNA of the CDR3 is TGTGCCAGCAGTTATCCGACGAGCGGGGACCAAGAGACCCAGTACTTC.

The J gene is TRBJ1-2, the V gene TRBV19; D not certain. The ends were cut back, 0 bases at V and 4 bases at J, with 6 bases in the middle. The CDR3 contains 13 residues. CDR1 is LNHDA and CDR2 is SQIVND in the germline V gene (reference sequence). The CDR3 sequence is CASSIDGLYGYTF. CDR3 coding DNA: TGTGCCAGTAGTATAGACGGTCTCTATGGCTACACCTTC.

The V call is TRBV27, the J call TRBJ1-5; perhaps TRBD1 as D (6 bases). Trimming stripped 10 bases from V and 1 base from J, with 26 bases between. There are 18 residues in the CDR3. In germline, CDR1 is MNHEY, CDR2 SMNVEV (reference sequence). The CDR3, as DNA: TGTGCCATTAAACCCCCCCAAAAACAGGGAGTAAGCAATCAGCCCCAGCATTTT. This gives the protein CAIKPPQKQGVSNQPQHF.

The rearrangement links TRBV7-9 to TRBJ2-5; 7 bases fit TRBD1. The ends lost 3 bases at V and 5 bases at J; junction bases unmatched: 3. The CDR3 is 13 amino acids. CDR1 and CDR2 from the germline V gene are SEHNR and FQNEAQ (reference sequence). The CDR3: CASSLIGGETQYF. CDR3 nucleotides: TGTGCCAGCAGCTTGATAGGGGGCGAGACCCAGTACTTC.

V and J are TRBV6-1 and TRBJ1-2; possible D gene TRBD1, 5 bases. Trimming took off 2 bases at V and 5 bases at J, with 9 bases between the two ends. CDR3 length: 13 amino acids. Germline values: CDR1 MNHNS, CDR2 SASEGT. CDR3 loop: CASSETGGYGYTF. For the CDR3, the DNA is TGTGCCAGCAGTGAAACAGGAGGGTATGGCTACACCTTC.

The chain combines TRBV11-2 with TRBJ1-1; 7 bases map to TRBD1. CDR3 length: 14 amino acids. V dropped 5 bases and J dropped 5; count of bases not matched to a gene: 8. Germline V gene sequence: CDR1 SGHAT, CDR2 FQNNGV. CDR3 amino acids: CASSAYRGGTEAFF. The CDR3 DNA reads as TGTGCCAGCAGCGCCTACAGGGGCGGGACTGAAGCTTTCTTT.

V is TRBV9 and J is TRBJ1-5; 8 bases agree with TRBD1. Germline CDR1 SGDLS, CDR2 YYNGEE. This CDR3 spans 14 amino acids. The junction had 3 bases not matched to a gene; V was cut back by 3 bases and J by 4 bases. For the CDR3, the DNA is TGTGCCAGCAGCGGGACAGGGAGGAATCAGCCCCAGCATTTT. It encodes CASSGTGRNQPQHF.

The gene calls are TRBV28 and TRBJ2-7, with TRBD1 matching over 7 bases. The CDR3 loop spans 14 amino acids. Germline V gene lookup returns CDR1 MDHEN and CDR2 SYDVKM. V shed 6 bases, J shed 1 base, and the junction held 6 bases outside the gene matches. The CDR3 here is CASRGSGGSYEQYF. CDR3 sequence (DNA): TGTGCCAGCAGGGGGTCAGGGGGATCCTACGAGCAGTACTTC.

The chain employs TRBV6-1 and TRBJ1-1; 8 bases line up with TRBD1. V lost 5 bases, J lost 2 bases, and 4 bases stayed unmatched. This CDR3 is built from 14 residues. Germline V CDR1 and CDR2: MNHNS, SASEGT. The CDR3 nucleotides read TGTGCCAGCAGTCAACAGGGGGGAAACACTGAAGCTTTCTTT. This codes for CASSQQGGNTEAFF.

The J gene is TRBJ1-3, the V gene TRBV29-1; D remains ambiguous. The CDR3 is 13 amino acids. The ends were cut back, 4 bases at V and 0 bases at J, with 7 bases in the middle. CDR1 is SQVTM and CDR2 is ANQGSEA in the germline V gene. The CDR3 DNA reads as TGCAGCGTTGGACTGACCTCTGGAAACACCATATATTTT. It translates to CSVGLTSGNTIYF.

The rearrangement joins TRBV25-1 to TRBJ1-2, with D perhaps matching TRBD1 (6 bases). CDR1 MGHDK and CDR2 SYGVNS come from the germline V gene. This CDR3 is built from 16 residues. Trimming removed 1 base from V and 2 bases from J, with 14 bases in between. CDR3 region: CASSEFGGQRNYGYTF. CDR3 DNA sequence: TGTGCCAGCAGTGAATTTGGAGGACAGCGGAACTATGGCTACACCTTC.

This clone was detected only once. The rearrangement links TRBV6-5 to TRBJ2-1, with TRBD2 identical over 10 bases. The CDR3 runs 13 residues. Germline CDR1 and CDR2: MNHEY and SVGAGI. V lost 6 bases, J lost 9 bases, and 5 bases stayed unmatched. The CDR3 loop is CASRGTSVREQFF. The CDR3 DNA sequence: TGTGCCAGCAGGGGGACTAGCGTTCGTGAGCAGTTCTTC.

DNA of the CDR3: TGTGCCAGCAGCGCTAAGGGACAGCCTTATGGCTACACCTTC. This encodes CASSAKGQPYGYTF. The chain joins TRBV9 to TRBJ1-2; TRBD1 matches at 7 bases. The trim removed 3 bases at V and 5 bases at J, leaving 7 bases unmatched. The germline gives CDR1 SGDLS, CDR2 YYNGEE. The CDR3 sequence is 14 residues long.

The CDR3 nucleotides are TGTGCCAGCAGTCCAACTCCTGGACAGGACTACGAGCAGTACTTC. Encoded protein: CASSPTPGQDYEQYF. The chain couples TRBV2 to TRBJ2-7; TRBD1 aligns across 7 bases. Germline values: CDR1 SNHLY, CDR2 FYNNEI. Trimming cost V 5 bases and J 3 bases; bases outside gene matches: 10. The CDR3 runs 15 residues. Full variable domain (missing parts from reference TRBV2 and TRBJ2-7): EPEVTQTPSHQVTQMGQEVILRCVPISNHLYFYWYRQILGQKVEFLVSFYNNEISEKSEIFDDQFSVERPDGSNFTLKIRSTKLEDSAMYFCASSPTPGQDYEQYFGPGTRLTVT.

The genes are TRBV5-1 and TRBJ2-2, with a tentative D call TRBD2 (6 bases). The V and J ends lost 3 bases and 3 bases respectively, with 9 bases between them. The CDR3 has 14 residues. Germline lookup yields CDR1 SGHRS and CDR2 YFSETQ. CDR3 region: CASSSGLDTGELFF. DNA of the CDR3: TGCGCCAGCAGCTCGGGACTGGACACCGGGGAGCTGTTTTTT.

The V call is TRBV18, the J call TRBJ1-6; the match to TRBD1 covers 7 bases. The CDR3 loop spans 16 amino acids. Trimming removed 3 bases from V and 5 bases from J; junction bases left unmatched: 7. The germline gives CDR1 KGHSH, CDR2 LQKENI. Here the CDR3 reads CASSPTGQLNNSPLHF. CDR3 in DNA: TGTGCCAGCTCACCGACGGGACAGCTAAATAATTCACCCCTCCACTTT. Filled out from reference TRBV18 and TRBJ1-6, the complete variable domain reads NAGVMQNPRHLVRRRGQEARLRCSPMKGHSHVYWYRQLPEEGLKFMVYLQKENIIDESGMPKERFSAEFPKEGPSILRIQQVVRGDSAAYFCASSPTGQLNNSPLHFGNGTRLTVT.

The V gene is TRBV11-2, the J gene TRBJ2-1; D is perhaps TRBD1 (5 bases). Looked up from germline, CDR1 is SGHAT and CDR2 is FQNNGV. The CDR3 runs to 15 residues. The V and J ends lost 1 base and 8 bases respectively, with 15 bases between them. The CDR3 region is CASSLAPSPGHEQFF. The CDR3 nucleotides read TGTGCCAGCAGCTTAGCCCCCAGCCCAGGGCATGAGCAGTTCTTC.

This chain uses TRBV28 with TRBJ1-1; 7 nucleotides agree with TRBD1. CDR3 length equals 16 residues. CDR1 and CDR2 from the germline V gene are MDHEN and SYDVKM. Unmatched junction bases numbered 7, after V lost 3 bases and J lost 0 bases. The CDR3 spells CASSLGDRSLNTEAFF. DNA for the CDR3: TGTGCCAGCAGTTTGGGGGACAGATCCCTGAACACTGAAGCTTTCTTT.

V is TRBV12-5 and J is TRBJ2-5; tentatively, D is TRBD1 (5 bases). CDR3 size: 13 residues. V was cut by 6 bases and J by 3 bases, with 11 bases left in between. Germline loops: CDR1 LGHNT, CDR2 FRNRAP. The CDR3 DNA follows: TGTGCTAGTGGGTTGACAGAAGAAGAGACCCAGTACTTC. It is translated as CASGLTEEETQYF.

This clone has just one count. This chain links TRBV5-1 with TRBJ2-5, with a weak D call TRBD1 (6 bases). CDR3 length: 14 residues. V shed 4 bases and J shed 2 bases, with 12 bases lying between them. Germline CDR1 SGHRS, CDR2 YFSETQ. CDR3 DNA sequence: TGCGCCAGCAGCCTAGGACAGAGTCAAGAGACCCAGTACTTC. As protein: CASSLGQSQETQYF.